The 27 T cell receptor beta chains below were found in one sample sequenced in a study of OX40 agonist ivuxolimab in advanced cancers. TCRdb keeps only in-frame clones here, not all; method: immunoSEQ multiplex PCR. Among around 95,000 clones listed, 93% were seen once. Specimen: CD4+ or CD8+ T cells sorted from blood, collected in a trial of the OX40 agonist ivuxolimab. These receptors were taken from an adult with an advanced solid tumor such as melanoma, head and neck, liver or kidney cancer.

The chain has TRBV4-2 and TRBJ2-3; 10 bases line up with TRBD2. The CDR3 has 17 amino acids. From germline, CDR1 is LGHNA and CDR2 YNFKEQ. V gave up 1 base and J gave up 2 bases; unmatched junction bases: 6. CDR3 DNA: TGTGCCAGCAGCCAAGCTCATAGCGGGGGGCCCACAGATACGCAGTATTTT. This sequence encodes CASSQAHSGGPTDTQYF.

In the case of this clone: The same CDR3 arises from other DNA sequences in this sample as well. The chain carries TRBV15 and TRBJ2-3, with D hard to call. V lost 0 bases and J 6 bases, leaving 4 bases between the germline ends. Germline CDR1 and CDR2: LNHNV and YYDKDF (reference sequence). The CDR3 consists of 12 residues. CDR3 protein: CATSRDRDTQYF. The CDR3 DNA reads as TGTGCCACCAGCAGAGATCGGGATACGCAGTATTTT.

There are a few counts of this clone. The chain is built from TRBV25-1 and TRBJ1-5; perhaps TRBD1 as D (5 bases). Germline loops: CDR1 MGHDK, CDR2 SYGVNS. V was clipped by 6 bases and J by 3 bases, with 12 bases between them. This CDR3 has 14 residues. The CDR3 region has the DNA TGTGCCAGCAGGCCACAGGTAGACAATCAGCCCCAGCATTTT. Amino acid sequence: CASRPQVDNQPQHF. The full variable domain, in which reference TRBV25-1 and TRBJ1-5 provide the parts outside the CDR3, is EADIYQTPRYLVIGTGKKITLECSQTMGHDKMYWYQQDPGMELHLIHYSYGVNSTEKGDLSSESTVSRIRTEHFPLTLESARPSHTSQYLCASRPQVDNQPQHFGDGTRLSIL.

This chain joins TRBV7-2 and TRBJ2-2; D is possibly TRBD1 (5 bases). The V and J ends lost 1 base and 7 bases respectively, with 7 bases between them. The CDR3 has 13 amino acids. Germline V CDR1 and CDR2: SGHTA, FQGNSA. The CDR3 protein is CASSLVRGGELFF. Written as DNA, the CDR3 is TGTGCCAGCAGCTTAGTTAGGGGCGGGGAGCTGTTTTTT.

This chain links TRBV5-1 with TRBJ1-5; D unresolved. Trimming shortened V by 0 bases and J by 9 bases, and 13 bases separated the two germline ends. The CDR3 totals 14 residues. Germline CDR1 reads SGHRS; CDR2 reads YFSETQ. CDR3 amino acids: CASSLEAGGVPQHF. The CDR3 nucleotides are TGCGCCAGCAGCTTGGAGGCCGGCGGGGTGCCCCAGCATTTT.

This chain joins TRBV10-3 and TRBJ1-4; 9 nucleotides line up with TRBD1. V dropped 5 bases and J dropped 8; count of bases not matched to a gene: 9. The length of the CDR3 is 15 residues. Germline V gene lookup returns CDR1 ENHRY and CDR2 SYGVKD. The CDR3 is CAISTTGGAVEKLFF. CDR3 in DNA: TGTGCCATCAGTACTACAGGGGGCGCCGTGGAAAAACTGTTTTTT.

This rearrangement joins TRBV11-3 to TRBJ2-3, with unresolved D. The V end lost 6 bases, the J end lost 0 bases, and 16 bases lay between the germline ends. There are 16 residues in the CDR3. CDR1 and CDR2 (germline): SGHNT, YENEEA. The CDR3 DNA reads as TGTGCCAGCAGACTCGGGTTCTTATATAGCACAGATACGCAGTATTTT. It codes for CASRLGFLYSTDTQYF.

The rearrangement uses TRBV6-6 and TRBJ1-4, with D perhaps TRBD1 (6 bases). The CDR3 contains 14 residues. V shed 6 bases and J shed 4 bases, with 12 bases lying between them. CDR1 and CDR2 (germline): MNHNY, SVGAGI (reference sequence). CDR3 sequence: CASRRDTGNEKLFF. The CDR3 bases are TGTGCCAGCAGACGGGACACCGGTAATGAAAAACTGTTTTTT.

The chain links TRBV6-6 to TRBJ2-7; TRBD2 matches at 11 bases. V shed 0 bases, J shed 6 bases, and the junction held 1 base outside the gene matches. The CDR3 length is 14 residues. The V gene's germline CDR1 is MNHNY and CDR2 SVGAGI (reference sequence). CDR3 in amino acids: CASSYSGLAAEQYF. CDR3 nucleotides: TGTGCCAGCAGTTACTCGGGACTAGCGGCCGAGCAGTACTTC.

The J gene is TRBJ1-1, the V gene TRBV16; weak D call: TRBD1 (5 bases). The CDR3 is 13 amino acids. Between the trimmed V and J ends, which lost 3 bases and 7 bases, there was a span of 12 bases. CDR1 and CDR2 (germline): KGHSY, FQNENV. CDR3 nucleotide sequence: TGTGCCAGCAGCCATACTCAGGGCCTTGAAGCTTTCTTT. Translation: CASSHTQGLEAFF.

The chain is built from TRBV12-5 and TRBJ1-2, with D hard to call. CDR1 is LGHNT, CDR2 FRNRAP, per germline. Deletions cut 1 base from V and 4 bases from J, with 4 bases between. This CDR3 has 12 amino acids. The chain's CDR3 is CASGLELYGYTF. CDR3 bases: TGTGCTAGTGGTTTGGAGCTCTATGGCTACACCTTC.

The chain is built from TRBV15 and TRBJ1-1; D may be TRBD1 (5 bases). The length of the CDR3 is 15 residues. Trimming took 1 base from V and 5 from J, leaving 14 bases between them. In germline, CDR1 is LNHNV, CDR2 YYDKDF (reference sequence). As DNA, the CDR3 is TGTGCCACCAGCAGAGGGGAACCCGACAGTACTGAAGCTTTCTTT. It yields the protein CATSRGEPDSTEAFF.

This clone was recorded once. The rearrangement joins TRBV18 to TRBJ2-5; the D is unclear. This CDR3 is built from 15 residues. Germline V gene sequence: CDR1 KGHSH, CDR2 LQKENI. The V end was cut by 2 bases, the J end by 2 bases, with 12 bases between. CDR3 bases: TGTGCCAGCTCACCAGGGGTGGCAGCACAAGAGACCCAGTACTTC. This encodes CASSPGVAAQETQYF.

This sequence joins TRBV5-1 and TRBJ1-3, with 7 bases fitting TRBD1. Per germline, CDR1 SGHRS and CDR2 YFSETQ. The CDR3 runs to 14 residues. The V segment lost 4 bases and the J segment 2 bases; nucleotides outside the gene matches: 3. The CDR3 loop reads CASSMTGPGNTIYF. The CDR3 region has the DNA TGCGCCAGCAGCATGACAGGGCCTGGAAACACCATATATTTT.

The chain is built from TRBV28 and TRBJ2-3; the D is unclear. Germline V lookup: CDR1 MDHEN, CDR2 SYDVKM. Trimming took off 7 bases at V and 1 base at J, with 9 bases between the two ends. The CDR3 runs 13 residues. DNA of the CDR3: TGTGCCAGCACCACGGATCGCACAGATACGCAGTATTTT. This translates into CASTTDRTDTQYF.

The chain recombines TRBV11-2 with TRBJ1-6; D gene uncertain. Per germline, CDR1 SGHAT and CDR2 FQNNGV. V lost 5 bases, J lost 10 bases, and 15 bases lay in between. This CDR3 comprises 14 residues. CDR3 coding DNA: TGTGCCAGCAGCATTCGACTTAGGGAGTCACCCCTCCACTTT. Its protein product is CASSIRLRESPLHF.

The chain has TRBV4-1 and TRBJ1-5; D might be TRBD1 (5 bases). This CDR3 is 17 amino acids long. Germline V gives CDR1 MGHRA, CDR2 YSYEKL. Trimming took off 0 bases at V and 4 bases at J, with 16 bases between the two ends. The chain's CDR3 is CASSQDSGKRLNQPQHF. DNA of the CDR3: TGCGCCAGCAGCCAAGATTCAGGGAAGAGGTTAAATCAGCCCCAGCATTTT.

This clone was recorded only once. J is TRBJ2-1 and V is TRBV6-6; D is possibly TRBD2 (7 bases). CDR3 length equals 14 residues. Germline values: CDR1 MNHNY, CDR2 SVGAGI (reference sequence). The ends were cut back, 10 bases at V and 5 bases at J, with 18 bases in the middle. DNA of the CDR3: TGTGCCACTACCCCCAGGGGAGGGGACAATGAGCAGTTCTTC. This codes for CATTPRGGDNEQFF.

The chain has TRBV15 and TRBJ2-3; maybe TRBD2 (6 bases). Trimming cost V 8 bases and J 0 bases, with 6 bases left between them. This CDR3 is built from 12 residues. Germline CDR1 LNHNV, CDR2 YYDKDF (reference sequence). The CDR3 DNA sequence: TGTGCCACCGGGGGGAGCACAGATACGCAGTATTTT. This gives the protein CATGGSTDTQYF.

The V and J genes are TRBV2 and TRBJ2-3; 9 bases match TRBD2. The germline CDR1 and CDR2 sequences are SNHLY and FYNNEI. V lost 7 bases, J lost 0 bases, and 11 bases stayed unmatched. The length of the CDR3 is 17 residues. The CDR3 is CASNPPGREGSTDTQYF. In DNA, the CDR3 is TGTGCCAGCAATCCCCCTGGGCGGGAGGGTAGCACAGATACGCAGTATTTT.

This chain connects TRBV5-5 to TRBJ1-3, with D hard to call. The V gene's germline CDR1 is SGHKS and CDR2 YYEKEE (reference sequence). V lost 2 bases and J 0 bases, leaving 6 bases between the germline ends. The CDR3 is 14 residues long. The CDR3 bases are TGTGCCAGCAGCTTTGGCATCTCTGGAAACACCATATATTTT. As protein: CASSFGISGNTIYF. The variable domain in full, with the rest retrieved from reference TRBV5-5 and TRBJ1-3, is DAGVTQSPTHLIKTRGQQVTLRCSPISGHKSVSWYQQVLGQGPQFIFQYYEKEERGRGNFPDRFSARQFPNYSSELNVNALLLGDSALYLCASSFGISGNTIYFGEGSWLTVV.

The rearrangement joins TRBV6-5 to TRBJ1-3, with D uncertain. CDR3 length: 15 amino acids. V was clipped by 2 bases and J by 0 bases, with 8 bases between them. Germline CDR1 is MNHEY and CDR2 is SVGAGI. This chain's CDR3 is CASSYRSPSGNTIYF. DNA for the CDR3: TGTGCCAGCAGTTACAGATCCCCCTCTGGAAACACCATATATTTT.

The CDR3 sequence: CASSLSGQNYYGYTF. CDR3 in DNA: TGTGCCAGCAGTCTCTCCGGACAGAACTACTATGGCTACACCTTC. This chain joins TRBV25-1 and TRBJ1-2, with a weak D call TRBD1 (6 bases). The V and J ends lost 5 bases and 3 bases respectively, with 16 bases between them. This CDR3 contains 15 residues. Germline assignment: CDR1 MGHDK and CDR2 SYGVNS.

The chain couples TRBV29-1 to TRBJ2-3; the D gene is possibly TRBD2 (6 bases). CDR1 SQVTM and CDR2 ANQGSEA come from the germline V gene. The CDR3 has 14 residues. Trimming cost V 6 bases and J 2 bases, with 15 bases left between them. CDR3 in DNA: TGCAGCGTCCGGAAGGACTATTCCACAGATACGCAGTATTTT. This translates into CSVRKDYSTDTQYF.

The chain couples TRBV4-3 to TRBJ1-6; D possibly corresponds to TRBD1 (6 bases). Trimming removed 0 bases from V and 13 bases from J, with 13 bases in between. Germline V gene lookup returns CDR1 LGHNA and CDR2 YSLEER. The CDR3 covers 14 residues. CDR3 nucleotides: TGCGCCAGCAGCCAAGATCGTTATGGGGGCCCCCTCCACTTT. It encodes CASSQDRYGGPLHF.

The chain recombines TRBV5-4 with TRBJ2-1; weak D call: TRBD2 (6 bases). Trimming removed 0 bases from V and 0 bases from J, with 10 bases in between. This CDR3 is 16 amino acids long. Germline assignment: CDR1 SGHNT and CDR2 YYREEE (reference sequence). The CDR3 region is CASSLGGGISYNEQFF. The CDR3 bases are TGTGCCAGCAGCTTGGGGGGCGGGATCTCCTACAATGAGCAGTTCTTC.

The chain uses TRBV30 and TRBJ1-1, with 8 bases fitting TRBD1. The ends lost 5 bases at V and 3 bases at J; junction bases unmatched: 8. There are 14 residues in the CDR3. Germline CDR1 GTSNPN, CDR2 SVGIG (reference sequence). CDR3 region: CAWQRQGSDTEAFF. Written as DNA, the CDR3 is TGTGCCTGGCAAAGACAGGGGTCGGACACTGAAGCTTTCTTT.